A single sample gave rise to the 16 T cell receptor beta chains below, sequenced in a study of beta chain features in type 1 diabetes. Every bit of the isolated RNA underwent reverse transcription, so sequencing read expressed TCRB transcripts. Measured with immunoSEQ multiplex PCR; TCRdb has only the in-frame clones, and not every one. The sample lists 970,000 or so clones; around a sixth were seen once. Material: naive CD4+ T cells from blood. The receptors were sampled from a woman under 30 in good health.

The genes are TRBV7-9 and TRBJ1-2, with 8 nucleotides matching TRBD1. Germline CDR1 SEHNR, CDR2 FQNEAQ (reference sequence). CDR3 length: 14 amino acids. The trim removed 2 bases at V and 6 bases at J, leaving 5 bases unmatched. As DNA, the CDR3 is TGTGCCAGCAGCTTATATAGGACAGGGAATGGCTACACCTTC. Translating gives CASSLYRTGNGYTF.

The sample holds a few counts of this clone. The genes are TRBV7-2 and TRBJ2-1; 7 nucleotides align to TRBD2. CDR3 length equals 15 residues. After removal of 3 bases from V and 4 bases from J, the junction contained 6 bases not matched to a gene. Germline-derived CDR1 and CDR2 are SGHTA and FQGNSA. CDR3 protein: CASSFVAGEYNEQFF. Written as DNA, the CDR3 is TGTGCCAGCAGCTTTGTGGCGGGAGAGTACAATGAGCAGTTCTTC.

This clone was observed a few times. This same CDR3 is encoded by further DNA sequences in the sample. The chain combines TRBV7-2 with TRBJ2-1; no clear D. The CDR3 contains 15 residues. In germline, CDR1 is SGHTA, CDR2 FQGNSA. The V end lost 5 bases, the J end lost 0 bases, and 11 bases lay between the germline ends. CDR3: CASSPTRSSYNEQFF. Here the CDR3 DNA reads TGTGCCAGCAGCCCTACCAGGAGCTCCTACAATGAGCAGTTCTTC. The entire variable domain, with the rest obtained from reference TRBV7-2 and TRBJ2-1, is as follows: GAGVSQSPSNKVTEKGKDVELRCDPISGHTALYWYRQSLGQGLEFLIYFQGNSAPDKSGLPSDRFSAERTGGSVSTLTIQRTQQEDSAVYLCASSPTRSSYNEQFFGPGTRLTVL.

V and J are TRBV28 and TRBJ2-4; D might be TRBD1 or TRBD2, each matching 6 bases. CDR3 length: 15 amino acids. V lost 8 bases to trimming and J lost 4 bases, with 18 bases between them. The V gene's germline CDR1 is MDHEN and CDR2 SYDVKM. CDR3 in DNA: TGTGCCAGCGCTACCGGGGGCGCCGGAAAAAACATTCAGTACTTC. Protein: CASATGGAGKNIQYF. The full variable domain, its missing parts supplied by reference TRBV28 and TRBJ2-4, is DVKVTQSSRYLVKRTGEKVFLECVQDMDHENMFWYRQDPGLGLRLIYFSYDVKMKEKGDIPEGYSVSREKKERFSLILESASTNQTSMYLCASATGGAGKNIQYFGAGTRLSVL.

The chain recombines TRBV25-1 with TRBJ2-7; 9 nucleotides match TRBD1. J lost 9 bases, V lost 5 bases, and 17 bases had no gene match. CDR1 is MGHDK and CDR2 is SYGVNS in the germline V gene. This CDR3 contains 16 residues. The chain's CDR3 is CASSKSGTGSAGRQYF. The CDR3 nucleotides read TGTGCCAGCAGTAAATCCGGGACAGGGAGCGCCGGGAGGCAGTACTTC.

This clone was detected only a few times. This sequence joins TRBV2 and TRBJ1-4; TRBD1 might be the D (5 bases). This CDR3 is built from 13 residues. Germline V gives CDR1 SNHLY, CDR2 FYNNEI. Trimming removed 11 bases from V and 0 bases from J, with 10 bases in between. The CDR3 here is CALGGATNEKLFF. The CDR3 coding sequence is TGTGCCCTCGGGGGTGCAACTAATGAAAAACTGTTTTTT.

This clone was seen only a few times. The chain is built from TRBV5-4 and TRBJ2-7, with D possibly being TRBD1 (6 bases). In germline, CDR1 is SGHNT, CDR2 YYREEE (reference sequence). The CDR3 loop spans 13 amino acids. Between the trimmed V and J ends, which lost 4 bases and 7 bases, there was a span of 15 bases. The DNA of the CDR3 is TGTGCCAGCAGCCCACGGGCAGGGGATGAGCAGTACTTC. It translates to CASSPRAGDEQYF.

This clone was seen more than once but under ten times. The chain uses TRBV28 and TRBJ2-5; 12 nucleotides line up with TRBD1. The V and J ends lost 7 bases and 5 bases, in that order; junction bases with no gene match: 8. The CDR3 covers 15 residues. Germline V gene sequence: CDR1 MDHEN, CDR2 SYDVKM. CDR3 nucleotide sequence: TGTGCCAGCAAAACCGGGGGACAGGGGGCCGAGACCCAGTACTTC. This sequence encodes CASKTGGQGAETQYF.

This clone was recorded a few times. The chain combines TRBV7-2 with TRBJ2-3, with a weak D call TRBD2 (5 bases). The ends were cut back, 5 bases at V and 3 bases at J, with 15 bases in the middle. The CDR3 runs to 15 residues. From germline, CDR1 is SGHTA and CDR2 FQGNSA. CDR3 protein: CASSHVGSGTDTQYF. The CDR3 DNA sequence: TGTGCCAGCAGCCATGTGGGGAGTGGGACAGATACGCAGTATTTT.

The V gene is TRBV2, the J gene TRBJ1-2; possible D gene TRBD1, 5 bases. The CDR3 is made up of 17 amino acids. In germline, CDR1 is SNHLY, CDR2 FYNNEI. Trimming left V 5 bases short and J 0 bases short, with 19 bases between. The CDR3 DNA is TGTGCCAGCAGTCCCCGCCTGTCGTCAGGGACTAACTATGGCTACACCTTC. Its translation is CASSPRLSSGTNYGYTF. Combining the CDR3 with reference TRBV2 and TRBJ1-2 gives the whole variable domain EPEVTQTPSHQVTQMGQEVILRCVPISNHLYFYWYRQILGQKVEFLVSFYNNEISEKSEIFDDQFSVERPDGSNFTLKIRSTKLEDSAMYFCASSPRLSSGTNYGYTFGSGTRLTVV.

The chain links TRBV18 to TRBJ1-4; unclear D gene. There are 15 residues in the CDR3. The germline V gene encodes CDR1 KGHSH and CDR2 LQKENI. V lost 3 bases and J 6 bases, leaving 14 bases between the germline ends. The CDR3 DNA sequence: TGTGCCAGCTCACCCACATACCGACGGGATGAAAAACTGTTTTTT. Amino acids: CASSPTYRRDEKLFF.

This clone was found a few times. The chain has TRBV29-1 and TRBJ2-1; D is possibly TRBD1 (5 bases). The length of the CDR3 is 11 residues. V lost 2 bases and J 9 bases, leaving 8 bases between the germline ends. Germline-derived CDR1 and CDR2 are SQVTM and ANQGSEA. CDR3 protein: CSVERGSEQFF. For the CDR3, the DNA is TGCAGCGTTGAAAGGGGAAGTGAGCAGTTCTTC.

V gene TRBV4-2 combines with J gene TRBJ2-1, with 9 nucleotides matching TRBD2. The CDR3 totals 18 residues. Trimming removed 0 bases from V and 3 bases from J; junction bases left unmatched: 9. CDR1 is LGHNA and CDR2 is YNFKEQ in the germline V gene. In nucleotides, the CDR3 is TGTGCCAGCAGCCAAGAAAAGCAAGCGGGAGGCAACTACAATGAGCAGTTCTTC. Its translation is CASSQEKQAGGNYNEQFF.

The rearrangement links TRBV7-3 to TRBJ2-1, with no clear D. The CDR3 contains 14 residues. With 2 bases removed from V and 2 bases from J, the gap between germline ends came to 7 bases. Germline-derived CDR1 and CDR2 are SGHTA and FQGTGA. CDR3 sequence reads: CASSLAAAYNEQFF. CDR3 bases: TGTGCCAGCAGCTTAGCGGCAGCCTACAATGAGCAGTTCTTC.

This clone has just a few counts. The chain uses TRBV15 and TRBJ2-3, with D uncertain. Germline V lookup: CDR1 LNHNV, CDR2 YYDKDF (reference sequence). This CDR3 region has 15 residues. V was shortened by 1 base and J by 2 bases, with 10 bases between the two germline ends. CDR3 bases: TGTGCCACCAGCAGAGTTTCCAGCCACACAGATACGCAGTATTTT. It specifies CATSRVSSHTDTQYF.

This clone was seen a handful of times. The chain employs TRBV6-5 and TRBJ2-7; TRBD1 might be the D (6 bases). Looked up from germline, CDR1 is MNHEY and CDR2 is SVGAGI. V gave up 7 bases and J gave up 5 bases, with 15 bases separating them. The CDR3 totals 13 residues. The CDR3: CASTADSLDEQYF. The CDR3 nucleotides are TGTGCCAGCACAGCGGACAGCTTAGACGAGCAGTACTTC.